The rows below give T cell receptor beta chains drawn from one sample of a study of blood T cell repertoires in COVID-19. Generated by immunoSEQ multiplex PCR, the TCRdb table keeps only in-frame clones and is missing some. Among around 120,000 clones listed, 86% were seen once. The specimen sequenced was PBMCs or T cells enriched from blood (not recorded which). The origin of the receptors is a woman aged 50 to 60 who had recovered from COVID-19. Both conserved end residues are part of each CDR3. Each record gives: clone size, J gene, V gene, CDR3 protein. Clone sizes are given selectively: once, few, many, or a class where the clone is expanded.

clone_size: few; j_call: TRBJ1-1; v_call: TRBV4-1; cdr3_aa: CASSLRQGMNTEAFF
clone_size: NA; j_call: TRBJ1-6; v_call: TRBV19; cdr3_aa: CASKVYKGSSYNSPLHF
clone_size: NA; j_call: TRBJ2-7; v_call: TRBV19; cdr3_aa: CASSPGGGGPYEQYF
clone_size: NA; j_call: TRBJ1-2; v_call: TRBV30; cdr3_aa: CAWVGTGTYGYTF
clone_size: NA; j_call: TRBJ2-3; v_call: TRBV7-9; cdr3_aa: CASSLTSSGADTQYF
clone_size: NA; j_call: TRBJ1-5; v_call: TRBV16; cdr3_aa: CASSQSSDRYQPQHF
clone_size: few; j_call: TRBJ1-4; v_call: TRBV19; cdr3_aa: CASPWTDNEKLFF
clone_size: NA; j_call: TRBJ2-5; v_call: TRBV7-2; cdr3_aa: CASSPAGAAQETQYF
clone_size: NA; j_call: TRBJ2-7; v_call: TRBV5-1; cdr3_aa: CASTGEVPYEQYF
clone_size: NA; j_call: TRBJ2-5; v_call: TRBV4-1; cdr3_aa: CASSPGESETQYF
clone_size: NA; j_call: TRBJ1-5; v_call: TRBV19; cdr3_aa: CASSIAQGHSNQPQHF
clone_size: NA; j_call: TRBJ2-7; v_call: TRBV19; cdr3_aa: CASSIVLRWYF
clone_size: NA; j_call: TRBJ1-4; v_call: TRBV13; cdr3_aa: CASSLGPGNEKLFF
clone_size: once; j_call: TRBJ1-6; v_call: TRBV3-1/TRBV3-2; cdr3_aa: CASSQGQGVSPLHF
clone_size: NA; j_call: TRBJ1-6; v_call: TRBV14; cdr3_aa: CASSLTNTGFNSPLHF
clone_size: NA; j_call: TRBJ1-4; v_call: TRBV27; cdr3_aa: CASRREGEKLFF
clone_size: NA; j_call: TRBJ2-2; v_call: TRBV19; cdr3_aa: CASRGVWGRDTGELFF
clone_size: NA; j_call: TRBJ2-2; v_call: TRBV5-1; cdr3_aa: CASSLGQQTGELFF
clone_size: NA; j_call: TRBJ2-3; v_call: TRBV7-8; cdr3_aa: CASSLRPPGVISRQSTDTQYF
clone_size: NA; j_call: TRBJ2-5; v_call: TRBV5-1; cdr3_aa: CASSPLGQGGTQYF
clone_size: NA; j_call: TRBJ1-5; v_call: TRBV5-6; cdr3_aa: CASSQGGSLGPQHF
clone_size: NA; j_call: TRBJ1-1; v_call: TRBV19; cdr3_aa: CASSIVGETNTEAFF
clone_size: NA; j_call: TRBJ2-7; v_call: TRBV3-1/TRBV3-2; cdr3_aa: CASSDISGGSSYEQYF
clone_size: NA; j_call: TRBJ1-5; v_call: TRBV2; cdr3_aa: CASRSRGNNQPQHF
clone_size: NA; j_call: TRBJ1-4; v_call: TRBV6-6; cdr3_aa: CASSYPRGPNEKLFF
clone_size: NA; j_call: TRBJ1-1; v_call: TRBV3-1/TRBV3-2; cdr3_aa: CASSPGSLGAEAFF
clone_size: few; j_call: TRBJ2-2; v_call: TRBV6-4; cdr3_aa: CASSDSSGSGELFF